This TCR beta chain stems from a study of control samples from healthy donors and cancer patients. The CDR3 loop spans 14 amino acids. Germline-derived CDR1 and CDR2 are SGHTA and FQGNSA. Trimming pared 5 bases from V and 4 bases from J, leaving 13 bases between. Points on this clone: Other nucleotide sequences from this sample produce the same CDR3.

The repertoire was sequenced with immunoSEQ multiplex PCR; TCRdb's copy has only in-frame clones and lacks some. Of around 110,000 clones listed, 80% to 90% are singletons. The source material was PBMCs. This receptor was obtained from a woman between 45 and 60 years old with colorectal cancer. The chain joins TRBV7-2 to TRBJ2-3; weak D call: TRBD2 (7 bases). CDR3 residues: CASSLGGGADTQYF. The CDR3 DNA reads TGTGCCAGCAGCCTCGGCGGGGGCGCAGATACGCAGTATTTT.